The 23 T cell receptor beta chains presented below share a single source sample, sequenced in a study of T cell changes during pregnancy in multiple sclerosis. Clones were sequenced by immunoSEQ multiplex PCR, and TCRdb holds only the in-frame ones, with some missing. The sample records around 70,000 clones, over 85% being singletons. This specimen consisted of peripheral blood, obtained after pregnancy. These receptors were taken from a female donor in good health, enrolled as a control in a pregnancy study.

J is TRBJ1-1 and V is TRBV19, with D tentatively TRBD1 (6 bases). CDR1 is LNHDA, CDR2 SQIVND, per germline (reference sequence). V was clipped by 5 bases and J by 3 bases, with 13 bases between them. The CDR3 length is 14 residues. For the CDR3, the DNA is TGTGCCAGTAGTTCACAGGGATGGTACACTGAAGCTTTCTTT. It is translated as CASSSQGWYTEAFF.

The rearrangement uses TRBV27 and TRBJ1-2; TRBD1 might be the D (5 bases). In germline, CDR1 is MNHEY, CDR2 SMNVEV (reference sequence). CDR3 size: 15 residues. The V gene lost 3 bases and the J gene lost 2 bases, with 13 bases spanning the gap. CDR3 bases: TGTGCCAGCAGTTTCTCAGGGAAAAGAAACTATGGCTACACCTTC. Translated: CASSFSGKRNYGYTF.

Regarding this clone: One junction end disagrees with the germline gene, perhaps due to a read error. The chain couples TRBV7-9 to TRBJ2-5; 8 nucleotides align to TRBD2. There are 15 residues in the CDR3. The V gene's germline CDR1 is SEHNR and CDR2 FQNEAQ (reference sequence). This chain's CDR3 is CASNLVAGPEETQYF. The CDR3 DNA reads TGTGCCAGCAACTTAGTAGCGGGACCGGAAGAGACCCAGTACTTC.

The chain is built from TRBV27 and TRBJ1-1; D not resolved. V gave up 3 bases and J gave up 1 base, with 9 bases separating them. Germline values: CDR1 MNHEY, CDR2 SMNVEV (reference sequence). This CDR3 spans 14 amino acids. DNA for the CDR3: TGTGCCAGCAGTTTTCACGGGGAGAACACTGAAGCTTTCTTT. It yields the protein CASSFHGENTEAFF.

The chain couples TRBV13 to TRBJ2-6; no firm D call. Trimming pared 5 bases from V and 0 bases from J, leaving 11 bases between. The CDR3 length is 16 residues. The germline CDR1 and CDR2 sequences are PRHDT and FYEKMQ (reference sequence). The CDR3 loop is CASSPRFGSGANVLTF. In DNA form, the CDR3 reads TGTGCCAGCAGCCCCCGTTTCGGCTCTGGGGCCAACGTCCTGACTTTC.

The chain employs TRBV7-9 and TRBJ2-2, with TRBD2 matching over 11 bases. Per the germline V gene, CDR1 is SEHNR and CDR2 is FQNEAQ (reference sequence). The V and J ends lost 3 bases and 1 base, in that order; junction bases with no gene match: 1. The CDR3 is 16 residues long. CDR3 in amino acids: CASSFLAGGNTGELFF. CDR3 nucleotide sequence: TGTGCCAGCAGCTTTCTAGCGGGAGGGAACACCGGGGAGCTGTTTTTT.

To note about this clone: One end of the junction is discordant with germline, which a read error may explain. The J gene is TRBJ1-2, the V gene TRBV4-2, with 8 positions matching TRBD1. Per the germline V gene, CDR1 is LGHNA and CDR2 is YNFKEQ. The CDR3 sequence is 16 residues long. DNA of the CDR3: TGTGCCAGCAGCCAAGAGGCTCCGGGCAGGGGGCAAGGCTACACTTTC. Amino acids: CASSQEAPGRGQGYTF.

The V call is TRBV19, the J call TRBJ2-7; D call uncertain. CDR3 length: 14 amino acids. Per the germline V gene, CDR1 is LNHDA and CDR2 is SQIVND (reference sequence). V shed 6 bases and J shed 3 bases, with 15 bases lying between them. The CDR3 is CASSSVASGYEQYF. CDR3 DNA sequence: TGTGCCAGTAGCTCAGTTGCTTCGGGCTACGAGCAGTACTTC.

V gene TRBV5-1 combines with J gene TRBJ2-3; TRBD2 aligns across 7 bases. J gave up 3 bases and V 0 bases, and 10 bases lay outside the gene matches. Germline CDR1 is SGHRS and CDR2 is YFSETQ. The CDR3 runs to 17 residues. Written as DNA, the CDR3 is TGCGCCAGCAGCTTGGCCCTAGGGAGGGGAGAGACAGATACGCAGTATTTT. Translated: CASSLALGRGETDTQYF.

The chain joins TRBV6-6 to TRBJ1-1, with D possibly being TRBD1 (6 bases). The CDR3 contains 15 residues. The V gene lost 6 bases and the J gene lost 2 bases, with 16 bases spanning the gap. Germline CDR1 reads MNHNY; CDR2 reads SVGAGI (reference sequence). As DNA, the CDR3 is TGTGCCAGCAGCTACGGGGGGGGCGCAAACACTGAAGCTTTCTTT. Its translation: CASSYGGGANTEAFF.

The J gene is TRBJ2-5, the V gene TRBV28; D unresolved. Germline V gene data show CDR1 as MDHEN and CDR2 as SYDVKM. The CDR3 consists of 14 residues. V lost 1 base and J lost 1, with 7 bases in between. Here the CDR3 DNA reads TGTGCCAGCAGTTTATCGACATTCCAAGAGACCCAGTACTTC. It translates to CASSLSTFQETQYF. The whole variable domain, filled in from reference TRBV28 and TRBJ2-5, reads DVKVTQSSRYLVKRTGEKVFLECVQDMDHENMFWYRQDPGLGLRLIYFSYDVKMKEKGDIPEGYSVSREKKERFSLILESASTNQTSMYLCASSLSTFQETQYFGPGTRLLVL.

The chain is built from TRBV10-3 and TRBJ1-6, with 9 bases identical to TRBD1. The junction had 8 bases not matched to a gene; V was cut back by 0 bases and J by 14 bases. Germline CDR1 ENHRY, CDR2 SYGVKD. The CDR3 runs to 15 residues. The CDR3, as DNA: TGTGCCATCAGTGAGTCCGGACAGGGGAAGGGCACCCTCCACTTT. It translates to CAISESGQGKGTLHF.

The chain employs TRBV5-4 and TRBJ2-5, with a possible D match to TRBD2 (6 bases). Germline values: CDR1 SGHNT, CDR2 YYREEE (reference sequence). The CDR3 has 13 residues. V was cut by 4 bases and J by 5 bases, with 12 bases left in between. The CDR3 coding sequence is TGTGCCAGCAGCCCGACGGAGGGGGAGACCCAGTACTTC. Translated: CASSPTEGETQYF.

The gene calls are TRBV4-2 and TRBJ2-7; 9 bases map to TRBD1. Germline V CDR1 and CDR2: LGHNA, YNFKEQ. The CDR3 is 14 residues long. V trimming: 5 bases; J trimming: 2 bases; junction bases outside the gene matches: 4. CDR3 DNA sequence: TGTGCCAGCAGCACCGGACAGGGGACCTACGAGCAGTACTTC. It specifies CASSTGQGTYEQYF.

V usage is TRBV10-1 and J usage is TRBJ2-7, with D maybe TRBD1 (6 bases). The germline V and J ends were trimmed by 3 bases and 5 bases, with 11 bases remaining between them. The germline V gene has CDR1 WNHNN and CDR2 SYGVQD (reference sequence). The CDR3 is 13 residues long. The CDR3 DNA sequence: TGCGCCAGCAGTGATTTTGCAGGGGACGAGCAGTACTTC. Protein product: CASSDFAGDEQYF.

The chain uses TRBV6-1 and TRBJ2-2; TRBD2 aligns across 8 bases. The J segment lost 4 bases and the V segment lost 4 bases, leaving 8 bases of the junction unmatched. Looked up from germline, CDR1 is MNHNS and CDR2 is SASEGT. The CDR3 runs 16 residues. The CDR3 loop reads CASSVLSGRSTGELFF. Written as DNA, the CDR3 is TGTGCCAGCAGTGTTTTGAGCGGGAGAAGCACCGGGGAGCTGTTTTTT.

The V gene is TRBV4-3, the J gene TRBJ2-1, with TRBD2 matching over 10 bases. There are 14 residues in the CDR3. CDR1 and CDR2 from the germline V gene are LGHNA and YSLEER. Losses at the gene ends were 0 bases for V and 9 bases for J; bases not matched to a gene: 2. CDR3 protein: CASSQEVAGGEQFF. The CDR3, as DNA: TGCGCCAGCAGCCAAGAAGTAGCGGGAGGTGAGCAGTTCTTC.

CDR3 residues: CASSLSRGLFGYTF. For the CDR3, the DNA is TGTGCCAGCAGTTTAAGTCGCGGTCTTTTCGGCTACACCTTC. The rearrangement uses TRBV27 and TRBJ1-2; D not resolved. The V gene's germline CDR1 is MNHEY and CDR2 SMNVEV (reference sequence). V was cut by 2 bases and J by 8 bases, with 15 bases left in between. The CDR3 length is 14 residues.

V and J are TRBV7-9 and TRBJ2-3, with 11 bases that match TRBD2. There are 17 residues in the CDR3. Trimming took 1 base from V and 5 from J; bases not matched to a gene: 8. Germline CDR1 and CDR2: SEHNR and FQNEAQ (reference sequence). CDR3 sequence (DNA): TGTGCCAGCAGCTTAGGAGGTAGCGGGAGGGCCCAAGATACGCAGTATTTT. This codes for CASSLGGSGRAQDTQYF. Drawing the rest from reference TRBV7-9 and TRBJ2-3, the complete variable domain is DTGVSQNPRHKITKRGQNVTFRCDPISEHNRLYWYRQTLGQGPEFLTYFQNEAQLEKSRLLSDRFSAERPKGSFSTLEIQRTEQGDSAMYLCASSLGGSGRAQDTQYFGPGTRLTVL.

V usage is TRBV21-1 and J usage is TRBJ1-5. TRBV21-1 is labeled a pseudogene. The CDR3 loop spans 12 amino acids. The CDR3 here is CASILSNQPQHF. For the CDR3, the DNA is TGTGCCAGCATCCTTAGCAATCAGCCCCAGCATTTT.

This rearrangement joins TRBV11-3 to TRBJ2-1, with a possible D match to TRBD2 (6 bases). The germline CDR1 and CDR2 sequences are SGHNT and YENEEA. The CDR3 has 17 residues. V was clipped by 0 bases and J by 9 bases, with 21 bases between them. The CDR3 loop reads CASSLEETGRAVPEQFF. Written as DNA, the CDR3 is TGTGCCAGCAGCTTAGAGGAGACCGGGAGAGCCGTGCCTGAGCAGTTCTTC.

The rearrangement links TRBV6-6 to TRBJ1-5; D remains unclear. Trimming removed 6 bases at V and 0 bases at J, with 12 bases between. The CDR3 spans 15 residues. Germline CDR1 reads MNHNY; CDR2 reads SVGAGI (reference sequence). CDR3 sequence: CASRLDRGSNQPQHF. CDR3 in DNA: TGTGCCAGCAGACTTGACCGGGGTAGCAATCAGCCCCAGCATTTT.

This chain uses TRBV28 with TRBJ1-2; 7 nucleotides match TRBD1. The germline V gene has CDR1 MDHEN and CDR2 SYDVKM. After removal of 6 bases from V and 3 bases from J, the junction contained 16 bases not matched to a gene. The CDR3 has 17 amino acids. CDR3 nucleotides: TGTGCCAGCAGGGGTCCGGGACAGAGTTTTGGGGACTATGGCTACACCTTC. Amino acids: CASRGPGQSFGDYGYTF.